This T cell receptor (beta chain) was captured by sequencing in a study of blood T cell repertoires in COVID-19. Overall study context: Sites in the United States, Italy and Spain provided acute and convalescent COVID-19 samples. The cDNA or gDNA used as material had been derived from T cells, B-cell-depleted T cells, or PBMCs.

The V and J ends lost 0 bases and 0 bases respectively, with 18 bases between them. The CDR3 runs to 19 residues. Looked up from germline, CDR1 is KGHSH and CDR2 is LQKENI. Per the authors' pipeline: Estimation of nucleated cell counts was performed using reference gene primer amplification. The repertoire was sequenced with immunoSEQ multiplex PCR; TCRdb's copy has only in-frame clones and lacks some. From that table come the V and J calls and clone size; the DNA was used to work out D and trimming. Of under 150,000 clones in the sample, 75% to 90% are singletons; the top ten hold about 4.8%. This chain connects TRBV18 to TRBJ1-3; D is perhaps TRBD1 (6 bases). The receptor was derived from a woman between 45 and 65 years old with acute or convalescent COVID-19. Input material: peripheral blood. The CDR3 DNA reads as TGTGCCAGCTCACCACCTTTGTTAGGACAGATAATCTCTGGAAACACCATATATTTT. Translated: CASSPPLLGQIISGNTIYF.